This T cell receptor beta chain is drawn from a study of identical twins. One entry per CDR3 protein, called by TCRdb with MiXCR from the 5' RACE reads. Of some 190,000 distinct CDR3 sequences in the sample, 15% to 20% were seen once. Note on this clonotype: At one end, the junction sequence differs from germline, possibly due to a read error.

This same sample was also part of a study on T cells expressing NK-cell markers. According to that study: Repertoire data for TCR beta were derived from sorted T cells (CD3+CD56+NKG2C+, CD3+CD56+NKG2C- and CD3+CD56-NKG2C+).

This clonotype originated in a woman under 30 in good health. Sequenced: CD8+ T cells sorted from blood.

The CDR3 DNA is TGTGCCAGCAGCCCCACGACCCACCAGGAGACCCAGTACTTC. This encodes CASSPTTHQETQYF. The rearrangement uses TRBV7-9 and TRBJ2-5, with unresolved D. Germline CDR1 is SEHNR and CDR2 is FQNEAQ (reference sequence). This CDR3 has 14 amino acids.